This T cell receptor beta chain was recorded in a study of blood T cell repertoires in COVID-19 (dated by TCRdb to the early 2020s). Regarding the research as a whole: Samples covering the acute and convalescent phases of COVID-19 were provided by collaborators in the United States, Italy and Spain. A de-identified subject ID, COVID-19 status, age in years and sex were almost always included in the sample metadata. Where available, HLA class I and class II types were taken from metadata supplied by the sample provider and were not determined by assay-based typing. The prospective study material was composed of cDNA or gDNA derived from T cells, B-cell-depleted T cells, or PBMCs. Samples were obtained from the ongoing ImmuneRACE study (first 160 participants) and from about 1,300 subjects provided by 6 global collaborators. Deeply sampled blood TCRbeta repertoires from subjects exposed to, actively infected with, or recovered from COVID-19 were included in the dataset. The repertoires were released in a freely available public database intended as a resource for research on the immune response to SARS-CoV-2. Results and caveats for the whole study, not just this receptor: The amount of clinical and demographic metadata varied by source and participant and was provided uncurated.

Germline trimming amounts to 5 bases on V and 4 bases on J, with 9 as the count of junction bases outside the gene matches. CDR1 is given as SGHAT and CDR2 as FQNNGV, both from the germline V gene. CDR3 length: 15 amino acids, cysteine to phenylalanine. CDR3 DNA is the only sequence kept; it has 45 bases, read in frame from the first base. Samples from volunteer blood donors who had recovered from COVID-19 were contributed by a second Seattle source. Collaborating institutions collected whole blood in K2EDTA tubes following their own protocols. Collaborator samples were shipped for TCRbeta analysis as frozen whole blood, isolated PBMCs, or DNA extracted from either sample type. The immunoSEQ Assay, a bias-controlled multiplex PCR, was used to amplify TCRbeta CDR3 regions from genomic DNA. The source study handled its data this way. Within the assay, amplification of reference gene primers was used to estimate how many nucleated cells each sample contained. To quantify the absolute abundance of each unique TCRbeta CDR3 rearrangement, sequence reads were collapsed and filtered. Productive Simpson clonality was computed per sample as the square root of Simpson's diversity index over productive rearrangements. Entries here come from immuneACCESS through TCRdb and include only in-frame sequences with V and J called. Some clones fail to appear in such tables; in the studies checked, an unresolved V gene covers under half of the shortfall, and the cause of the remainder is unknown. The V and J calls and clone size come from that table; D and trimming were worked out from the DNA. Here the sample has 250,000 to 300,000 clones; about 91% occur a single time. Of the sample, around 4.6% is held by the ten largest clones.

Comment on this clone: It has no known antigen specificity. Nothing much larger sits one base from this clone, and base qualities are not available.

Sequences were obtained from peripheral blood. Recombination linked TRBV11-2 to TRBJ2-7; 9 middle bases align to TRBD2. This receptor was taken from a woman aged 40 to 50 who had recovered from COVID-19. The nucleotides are TGTGCCAGCAGCCCCCAAGGCGGGGGGGCGTACGAGCAGTACTTC. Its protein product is CASSPQGGGAYEQYF. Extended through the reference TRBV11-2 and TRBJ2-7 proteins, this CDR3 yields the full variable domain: EAGVAQSPRYKIIEKRQSVAFWCNPISGHATLYWYQQILGQGPKLLIQFQNNGVVDDSQLPKDRFSAERLKGVDSTLKIQPAKLEDSAVYLCASSPQGGGAYEQYFGPGTRLTVT.